These 3 T cell receptor beta chains share one sample of origin, sequenced in a study of control samples from healthy donors and cancer patients. Data came from immunoSEQ multiplex PCR; TCRdb stores just in-frame clones and leaves some out. Of approximately 50,000 clones detected, about 85% appear once; the ten largest clones hold 11% to 15%. Sequencing input: PBMCs. The receptors were gathered from a man between 60 and 75 years old with head and neck cancer.

The chain combines TRBV2 with TRBJ2-7; 8 nucleotides line up with TRBD1. The V gene's germline CDR1 is SNHLY and CDR2 FYNNEI. The junction had 8 bases not matched to a gene; V was cut back by 6 bases and J by 1 base. CDR3 size: 15 residues. The chain's CDR3 is CASRSGTGVSYEQYF. CDR3 DNA: TGTGCCAGCAGGTCCGGGACAGGAGTTTCCTACGAGCAGTACTTC.

The chain links TRBV6-2 or TRBV6-3 to TRBJ2-1; D is perhaps TRBD1 or TRBD2 (7 bases each). The germline CDR1 and CDR2 sequences are MNHEY and SVGEGT. Trimming pared 3 bases from V and 3 bases from J, leaving 27 bases between. The CDR3 covers 20 residues. The CDR3: CASSYGVGRGGPGNYNEQFF. For the CDR3, the DNA is TGTGCCAGCAGTTATGGGGTCGGCAGGGGGGGGCCCGGTAACTACAATGAGCAGTTCTTC.

The V call is TRBV19, the J call TRBJ1-3; 7 bases align to TRBD1. V gave up 9 bases and J gave up 0 bases; unmatched junction bases: 11. The CDR3 has 16 amino acids. Germline V gene sequence: CDR1 LNHDA, CDR2 SQIVND (reference sequence). CDR3 coding DNA: TGTGCCAGGGGACCGGGACAGCCTTTCTCTGGAAACACCATATATTTT. Encoded protein: CARGPGQPFSGNTIYF.